The T cell receptor (beta chain) under discussion was sequenced for a study of naive and memory T cell subsets. Whole-study findings and limits: Especially in CD8 cells, naive repertoires contained a few larger clonotypes, possibly CD45RA-re-expressing memory cells. In naive cells, over 85% of TCR sequences were seen only once.

Germline loops: CDR1 KGHDR, CDR2 SFDVKD. The CDR3 consists of 14 residues. Trimming removed 7 bases at V and 1 base at J, with 12 bases between. An equimolar mix of two oligonucleotides served as the beta constant-region primer for TRBC1 and TRBC2. Ligated cDNA was amplified by four rounds of PCR with nested alpha and beta constant-region primers and SP2. Ligation attached a single-stranded oligonucleotide with a 12-nucleotide UMI and the SP2 primer to the cDNA 3' end. From the UMI-ligation and nested PCR reads, TCRdb called clonotypes with MiXCR, one entry per CDR3 protein. The sample consists of more than 95,000 distinct CDR3 sequences, approximately 14% of them appearing once. CD4 T cells were positively selected, then CD8 T cells from the CD4-negative fraction. This clonotype was detected a few times. The target antigen is unknown.

The gene calls are TRBV24-1 and TRBJ2-5; the D is unclear. This receptor was obtained from a human donor in good health. The specimen sequenced was naive CD8+ T cells from blood. The CDR3: CATSSQQSQETQYF. Here the CDR3 DNA reads TGTGCCACCAGCTCCCAGCAGTCCCAAGAGACCCAGTACTTC.